This entry concerns a single TCR beta chain. This record belongs to a study of blood T cell repertoires in COVID-19. Looking at the study overall: The study drew acute and convalescent COVID-19 samples from the United States, Italy and Spain. T cells, B-cell-depleted T cells, or PBMCs supplied cDNA or gDNA.

J was trimmed by 2 bases and V by 7 bases; bases with no gene match: 6. The CDR3 is 16 amino acids. Germline values: CDR1 LNHDA, CDR2 SQIVND (reference sequence). Original handling: Cell counts per sample came from amplifying reference gene primers. Clones were read by immunoSEQ multiplex PCR, and TCRdb kept only the in-frame ones, dropping some. V and J calls plus clone size are reproduced from that table; the DNA served to infer D and trimming. The data hold about 440,000 clones, with about 89% observed a single time. The receptor was isolated from a woman aged 25-40 years with acute or convalescent COVID-19. The sequenced sample was peripheral blood. J is TRBJ2-3 and V is TRBV19; 13 bases are shared with TRBD2. The CDR3 DNA sequence: TGTGCCAGTAAGGGACTAGCGGGGTCGGACACAGATACGCAGTATTTT. It is translated as CASKGLAGSDTDTQYF.